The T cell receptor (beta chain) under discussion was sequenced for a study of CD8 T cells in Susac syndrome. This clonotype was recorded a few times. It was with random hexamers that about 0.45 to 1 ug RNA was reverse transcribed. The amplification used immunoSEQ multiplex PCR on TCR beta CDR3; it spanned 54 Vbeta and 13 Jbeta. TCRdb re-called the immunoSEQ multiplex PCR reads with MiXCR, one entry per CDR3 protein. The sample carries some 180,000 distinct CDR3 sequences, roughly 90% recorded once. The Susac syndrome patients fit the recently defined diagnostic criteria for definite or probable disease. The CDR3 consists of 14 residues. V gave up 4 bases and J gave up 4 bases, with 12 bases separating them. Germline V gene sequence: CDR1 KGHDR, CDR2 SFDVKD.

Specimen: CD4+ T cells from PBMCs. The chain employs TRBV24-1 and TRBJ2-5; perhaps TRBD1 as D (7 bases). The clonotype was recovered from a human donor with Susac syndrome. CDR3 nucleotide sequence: TGTGCCACCAGTGACCGACAGGGAGGAGAGACCCAGTACTTC. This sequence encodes CATSDRQGGETQYF.